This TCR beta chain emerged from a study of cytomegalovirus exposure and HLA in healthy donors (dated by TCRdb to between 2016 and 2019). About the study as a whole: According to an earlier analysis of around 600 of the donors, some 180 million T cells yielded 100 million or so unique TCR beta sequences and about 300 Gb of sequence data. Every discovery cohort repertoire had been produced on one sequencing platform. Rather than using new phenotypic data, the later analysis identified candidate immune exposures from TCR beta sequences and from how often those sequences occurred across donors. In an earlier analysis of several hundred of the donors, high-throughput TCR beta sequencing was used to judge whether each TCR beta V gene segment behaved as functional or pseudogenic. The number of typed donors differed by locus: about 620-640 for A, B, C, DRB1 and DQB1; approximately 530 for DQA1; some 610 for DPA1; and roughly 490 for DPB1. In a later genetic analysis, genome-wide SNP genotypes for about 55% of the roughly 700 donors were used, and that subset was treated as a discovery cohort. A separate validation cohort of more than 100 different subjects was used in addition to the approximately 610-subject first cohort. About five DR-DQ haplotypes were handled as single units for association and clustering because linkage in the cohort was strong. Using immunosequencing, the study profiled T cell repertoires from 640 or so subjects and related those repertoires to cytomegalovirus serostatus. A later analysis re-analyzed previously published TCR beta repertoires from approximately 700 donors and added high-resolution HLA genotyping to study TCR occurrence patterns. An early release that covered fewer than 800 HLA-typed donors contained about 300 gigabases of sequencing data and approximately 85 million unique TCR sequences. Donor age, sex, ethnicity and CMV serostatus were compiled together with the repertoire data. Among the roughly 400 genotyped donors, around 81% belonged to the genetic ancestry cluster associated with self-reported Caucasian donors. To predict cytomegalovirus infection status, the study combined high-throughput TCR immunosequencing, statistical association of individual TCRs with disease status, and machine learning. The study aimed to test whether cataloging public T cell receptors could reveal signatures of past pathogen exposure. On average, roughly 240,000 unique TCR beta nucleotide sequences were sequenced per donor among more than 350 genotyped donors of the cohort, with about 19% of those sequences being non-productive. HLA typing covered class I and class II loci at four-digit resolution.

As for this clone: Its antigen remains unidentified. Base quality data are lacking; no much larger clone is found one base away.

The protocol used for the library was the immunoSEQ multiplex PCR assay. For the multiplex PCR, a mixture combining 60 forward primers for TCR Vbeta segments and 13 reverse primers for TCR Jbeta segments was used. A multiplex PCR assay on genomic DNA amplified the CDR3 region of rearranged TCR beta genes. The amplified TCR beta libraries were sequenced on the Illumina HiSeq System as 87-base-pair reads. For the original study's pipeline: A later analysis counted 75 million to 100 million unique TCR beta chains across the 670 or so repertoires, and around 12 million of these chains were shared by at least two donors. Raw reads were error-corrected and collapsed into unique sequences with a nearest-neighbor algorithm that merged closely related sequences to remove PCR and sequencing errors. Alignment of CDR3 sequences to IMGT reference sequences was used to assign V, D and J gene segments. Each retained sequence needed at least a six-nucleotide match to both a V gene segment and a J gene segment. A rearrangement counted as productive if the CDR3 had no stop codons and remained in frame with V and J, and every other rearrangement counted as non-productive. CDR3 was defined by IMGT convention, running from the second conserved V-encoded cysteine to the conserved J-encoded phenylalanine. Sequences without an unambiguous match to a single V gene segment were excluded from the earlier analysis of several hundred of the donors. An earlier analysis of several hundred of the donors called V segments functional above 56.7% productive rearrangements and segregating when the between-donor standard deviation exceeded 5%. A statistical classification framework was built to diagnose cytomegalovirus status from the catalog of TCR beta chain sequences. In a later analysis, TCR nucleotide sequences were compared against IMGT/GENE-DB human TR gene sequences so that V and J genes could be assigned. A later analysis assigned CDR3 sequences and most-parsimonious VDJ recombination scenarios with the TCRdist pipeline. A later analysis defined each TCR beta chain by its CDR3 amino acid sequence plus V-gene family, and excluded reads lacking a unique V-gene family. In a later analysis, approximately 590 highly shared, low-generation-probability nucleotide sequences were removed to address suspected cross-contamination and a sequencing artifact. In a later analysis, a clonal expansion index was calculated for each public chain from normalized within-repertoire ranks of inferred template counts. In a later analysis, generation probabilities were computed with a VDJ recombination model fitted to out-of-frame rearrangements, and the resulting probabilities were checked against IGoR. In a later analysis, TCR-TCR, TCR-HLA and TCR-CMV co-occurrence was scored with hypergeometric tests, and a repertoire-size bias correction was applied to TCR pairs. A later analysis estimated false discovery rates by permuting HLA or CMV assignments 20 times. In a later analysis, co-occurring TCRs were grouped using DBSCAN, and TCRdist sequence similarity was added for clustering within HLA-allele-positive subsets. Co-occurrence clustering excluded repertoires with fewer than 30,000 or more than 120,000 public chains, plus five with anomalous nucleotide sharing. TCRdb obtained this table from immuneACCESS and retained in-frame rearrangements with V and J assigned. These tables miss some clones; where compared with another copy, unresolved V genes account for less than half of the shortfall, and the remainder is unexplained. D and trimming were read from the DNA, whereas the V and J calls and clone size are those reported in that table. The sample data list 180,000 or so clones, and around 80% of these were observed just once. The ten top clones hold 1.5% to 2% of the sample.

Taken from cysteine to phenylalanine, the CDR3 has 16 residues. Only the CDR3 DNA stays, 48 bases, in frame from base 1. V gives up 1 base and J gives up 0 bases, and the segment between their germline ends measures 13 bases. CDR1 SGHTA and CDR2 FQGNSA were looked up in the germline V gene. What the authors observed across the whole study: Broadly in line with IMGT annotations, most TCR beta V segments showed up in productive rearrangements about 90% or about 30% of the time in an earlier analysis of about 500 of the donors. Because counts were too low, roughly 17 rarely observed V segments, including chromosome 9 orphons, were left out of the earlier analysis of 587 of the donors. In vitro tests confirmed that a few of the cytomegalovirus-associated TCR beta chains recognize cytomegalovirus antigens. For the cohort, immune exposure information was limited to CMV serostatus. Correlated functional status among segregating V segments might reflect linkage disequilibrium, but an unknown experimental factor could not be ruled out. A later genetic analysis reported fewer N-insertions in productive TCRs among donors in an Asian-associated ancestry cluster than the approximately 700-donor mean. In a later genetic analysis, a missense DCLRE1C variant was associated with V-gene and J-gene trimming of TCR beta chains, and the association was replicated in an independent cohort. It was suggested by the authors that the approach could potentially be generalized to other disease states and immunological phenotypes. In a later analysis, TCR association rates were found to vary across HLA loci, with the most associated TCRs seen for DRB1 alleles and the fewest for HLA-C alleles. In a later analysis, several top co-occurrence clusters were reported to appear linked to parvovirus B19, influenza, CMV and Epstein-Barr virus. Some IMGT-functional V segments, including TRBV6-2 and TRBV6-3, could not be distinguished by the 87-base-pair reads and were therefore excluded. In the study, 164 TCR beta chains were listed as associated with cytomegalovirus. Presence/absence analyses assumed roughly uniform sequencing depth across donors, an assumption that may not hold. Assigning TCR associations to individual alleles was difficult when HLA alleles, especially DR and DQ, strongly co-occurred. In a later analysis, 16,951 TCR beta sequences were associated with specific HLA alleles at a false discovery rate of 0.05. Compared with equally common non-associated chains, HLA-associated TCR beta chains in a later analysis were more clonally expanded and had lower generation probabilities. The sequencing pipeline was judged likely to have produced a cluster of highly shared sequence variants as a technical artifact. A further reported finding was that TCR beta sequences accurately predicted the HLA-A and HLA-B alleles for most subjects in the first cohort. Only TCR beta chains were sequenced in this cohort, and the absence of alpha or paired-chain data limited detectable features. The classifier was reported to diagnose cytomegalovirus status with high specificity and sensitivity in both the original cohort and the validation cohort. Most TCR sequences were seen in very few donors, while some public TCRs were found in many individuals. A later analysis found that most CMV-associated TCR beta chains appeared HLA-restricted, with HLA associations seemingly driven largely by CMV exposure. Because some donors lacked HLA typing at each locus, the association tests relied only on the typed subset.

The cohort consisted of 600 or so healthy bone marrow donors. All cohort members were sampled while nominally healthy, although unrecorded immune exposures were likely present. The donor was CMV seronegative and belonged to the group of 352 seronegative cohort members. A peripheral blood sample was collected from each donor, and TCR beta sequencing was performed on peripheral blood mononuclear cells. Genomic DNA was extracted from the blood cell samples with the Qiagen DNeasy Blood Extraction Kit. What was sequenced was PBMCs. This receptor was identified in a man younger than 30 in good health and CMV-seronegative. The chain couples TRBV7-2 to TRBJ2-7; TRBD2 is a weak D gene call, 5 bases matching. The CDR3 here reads CASSLVGSVHSYEQYF. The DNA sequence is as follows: TGTGCCAGCAGCTTAGTAGGTAGCGTTCACTCCTACGAGCAGTACTTC. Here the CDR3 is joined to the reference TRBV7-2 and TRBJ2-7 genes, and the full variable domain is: GAGVSQSPSNKVTEKGKDVELRCDPISGHTALYWYRQSLGQGLEFLIYFQGNSAPDKSGLPSDRFSAERTGGSVSTLTIQRTQQEDSAVYLCASSLVGSVHSYEQYFGPGTRLTVT.